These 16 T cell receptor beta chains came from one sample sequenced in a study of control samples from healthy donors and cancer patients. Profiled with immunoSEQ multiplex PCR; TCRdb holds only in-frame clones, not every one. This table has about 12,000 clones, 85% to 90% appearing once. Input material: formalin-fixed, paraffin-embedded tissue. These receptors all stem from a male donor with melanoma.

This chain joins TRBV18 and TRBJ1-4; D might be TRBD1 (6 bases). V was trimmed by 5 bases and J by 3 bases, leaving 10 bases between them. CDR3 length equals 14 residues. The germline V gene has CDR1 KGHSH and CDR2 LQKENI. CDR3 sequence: CASSTGYSNEKLFF. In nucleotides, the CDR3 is TGTGCCAGCTCAACAGGGTACTCTAATGAAAAACTGTTTTTT.

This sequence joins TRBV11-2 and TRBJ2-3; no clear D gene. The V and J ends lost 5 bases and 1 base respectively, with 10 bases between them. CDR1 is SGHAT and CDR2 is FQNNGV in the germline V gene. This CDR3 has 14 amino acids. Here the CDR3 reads CASSPYRRTDTQYF. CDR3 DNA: TGTGCCAGCAGCCCTTACAGACGCACAGATACGCAGTATTTT.

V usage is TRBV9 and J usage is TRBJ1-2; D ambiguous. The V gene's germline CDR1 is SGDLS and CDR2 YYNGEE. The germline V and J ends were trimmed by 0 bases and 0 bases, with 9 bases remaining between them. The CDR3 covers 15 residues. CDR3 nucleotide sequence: TGTGCCAGCAGCGTAGAGTCGGTCCCTAACTATGGCTACACCTTC. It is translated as CASSVESVPNYGYTF.

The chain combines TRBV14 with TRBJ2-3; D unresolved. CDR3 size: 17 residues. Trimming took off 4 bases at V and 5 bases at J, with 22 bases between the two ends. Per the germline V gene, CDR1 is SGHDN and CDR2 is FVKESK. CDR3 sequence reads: CASSPRMTGRAVDTQYF. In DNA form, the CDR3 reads TGTGCCAGCAGCCCTAGGATGACCGGAAGGGCGGTAGATACGCAGTATTTT.

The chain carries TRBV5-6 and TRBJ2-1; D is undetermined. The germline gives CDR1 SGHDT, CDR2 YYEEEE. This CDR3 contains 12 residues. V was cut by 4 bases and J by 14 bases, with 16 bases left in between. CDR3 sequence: CASSATGSSEFF. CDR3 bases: TGTGCCAGCAGCGCAACCGGGTCTTCGGAGTTCTTC. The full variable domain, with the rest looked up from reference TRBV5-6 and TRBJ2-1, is DAGVTQSPTHLIKTRGQQVTLRCSPKSGHDTVSWYQQALGQGPQFIFQYYEEEERQRGNFPDRFSGHQFPNYSSELNVNALLLGDSALYLCASSATGSSEFFGPGTRLTVL.

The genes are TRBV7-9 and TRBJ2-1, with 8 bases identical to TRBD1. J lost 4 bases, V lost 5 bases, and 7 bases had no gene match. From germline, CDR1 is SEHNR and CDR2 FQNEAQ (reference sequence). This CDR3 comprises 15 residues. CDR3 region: CASSRYRDRYNEQFF. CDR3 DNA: TGTGCCAGCAGCCGTTACAGGGACAGGTACAATGAGCAGTTCTTC.

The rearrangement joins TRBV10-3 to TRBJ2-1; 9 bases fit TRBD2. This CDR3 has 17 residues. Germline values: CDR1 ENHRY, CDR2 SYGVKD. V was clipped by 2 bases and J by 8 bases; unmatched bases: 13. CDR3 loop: CAISERAGGIIGDEQFF. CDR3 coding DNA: TGTGCCATCAGTGAGAGGGCGGGAGGGATTATTGGCGATGAGCAGTTCTTC.

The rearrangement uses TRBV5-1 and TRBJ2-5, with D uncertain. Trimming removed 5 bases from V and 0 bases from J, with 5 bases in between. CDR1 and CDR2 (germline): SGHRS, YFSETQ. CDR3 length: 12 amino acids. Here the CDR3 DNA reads TGCGCCAGCAGGGCAGACCAAGAGACCCAGTACTTC. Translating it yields CASRADQETQYF.

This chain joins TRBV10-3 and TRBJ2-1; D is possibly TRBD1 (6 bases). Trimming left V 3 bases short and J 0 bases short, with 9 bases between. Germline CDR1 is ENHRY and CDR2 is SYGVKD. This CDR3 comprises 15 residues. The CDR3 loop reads CAISETGSSYNEQFF. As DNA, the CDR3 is TGTGCCATCAGTGAAACAGGGAGCTCCTACAATGAGCAGTTCTTC.

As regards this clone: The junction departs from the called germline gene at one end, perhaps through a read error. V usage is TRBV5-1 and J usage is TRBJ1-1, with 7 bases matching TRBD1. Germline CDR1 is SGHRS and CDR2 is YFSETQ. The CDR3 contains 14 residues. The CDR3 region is CASSGDSLNTEAFF. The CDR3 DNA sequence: TGCGCCAGCAGCGGGGACAGTTTGAACACTGAAGCTTTTTTT. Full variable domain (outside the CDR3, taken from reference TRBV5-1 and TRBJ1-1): KAGVTQTPRYLIKTRGQQVTLSCSPISGHRSVSWYQQTPGQGLQFLFEYFSETQRNKGNFPGRFSGRQFSNSRSEMNVSTLELGDSALYLCASSGDSLNTEAFFGQGTRLTVV.

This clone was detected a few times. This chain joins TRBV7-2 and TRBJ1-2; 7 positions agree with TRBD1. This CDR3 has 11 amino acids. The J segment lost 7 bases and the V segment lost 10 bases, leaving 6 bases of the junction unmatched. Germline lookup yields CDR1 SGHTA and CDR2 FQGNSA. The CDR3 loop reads CATTGAGGYTF. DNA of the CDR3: TGTGCCACCACAGGGGCGGGTGGCTACACCTTC.

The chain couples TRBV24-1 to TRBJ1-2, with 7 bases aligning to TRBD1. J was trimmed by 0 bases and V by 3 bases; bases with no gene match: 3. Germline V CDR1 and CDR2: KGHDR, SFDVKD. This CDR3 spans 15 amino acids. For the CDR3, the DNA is TGTGCCACCAGTGATCGGGACAGAACTAACTATGGCTACACCTTC. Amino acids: CATSDRDRTNYGYTF.

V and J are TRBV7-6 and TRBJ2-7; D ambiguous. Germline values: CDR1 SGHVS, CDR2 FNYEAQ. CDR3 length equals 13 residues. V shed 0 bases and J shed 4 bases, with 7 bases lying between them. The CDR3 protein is CASSLAREYEQYF. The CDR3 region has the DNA TGTGCCAGCAGCTTAGCAAGGGAATACGAGCAGTACTTC. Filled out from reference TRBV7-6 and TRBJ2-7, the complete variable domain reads GAGVSQSPRYKVTKRGQDVALRCDPISGHVSLYWYRQALGQGPEFLTYFNYEAQQDKSGLPNDRFSAERPEGSISTLTIQRTEQRDSAMYRCASSLAREYEQYFGPGTRLTVT.

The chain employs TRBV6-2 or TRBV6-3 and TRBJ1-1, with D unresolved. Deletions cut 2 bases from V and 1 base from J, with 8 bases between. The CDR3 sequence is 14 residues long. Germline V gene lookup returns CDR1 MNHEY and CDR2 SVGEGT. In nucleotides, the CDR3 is TGTGCCAGCAGTTACGAAGGAGAGAACACTGAAGCTTTCTTT. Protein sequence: CASSYEGENTEAFF.

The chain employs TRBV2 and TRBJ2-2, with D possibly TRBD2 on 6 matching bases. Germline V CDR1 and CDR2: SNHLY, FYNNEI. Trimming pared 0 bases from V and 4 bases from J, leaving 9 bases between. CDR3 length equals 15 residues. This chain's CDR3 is CASSEAFGGTGELFF. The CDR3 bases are TGTGCCAGCAGTGAAGCGTTCGGGGGCACCGGGGAGCTGTTTTTT.

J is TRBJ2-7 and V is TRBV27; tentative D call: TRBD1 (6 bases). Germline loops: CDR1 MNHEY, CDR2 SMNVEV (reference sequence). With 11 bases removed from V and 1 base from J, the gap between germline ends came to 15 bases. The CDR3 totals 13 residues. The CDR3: CARRIQGSYEQYF. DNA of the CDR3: TGTGCCCGTAGGATACAGGGATCCTACGAGCAGTACTTC.